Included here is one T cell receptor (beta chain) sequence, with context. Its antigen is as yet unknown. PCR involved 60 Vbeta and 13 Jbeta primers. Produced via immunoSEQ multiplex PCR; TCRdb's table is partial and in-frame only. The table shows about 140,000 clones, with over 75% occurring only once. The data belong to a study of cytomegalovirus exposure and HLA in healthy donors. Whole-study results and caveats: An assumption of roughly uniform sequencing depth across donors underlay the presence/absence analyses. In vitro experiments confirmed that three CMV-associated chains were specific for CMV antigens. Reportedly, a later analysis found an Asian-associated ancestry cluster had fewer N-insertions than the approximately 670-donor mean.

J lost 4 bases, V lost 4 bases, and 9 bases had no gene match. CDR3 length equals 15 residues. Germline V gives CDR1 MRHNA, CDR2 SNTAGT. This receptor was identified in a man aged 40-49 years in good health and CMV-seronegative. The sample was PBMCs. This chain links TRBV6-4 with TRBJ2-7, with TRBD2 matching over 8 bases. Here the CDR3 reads CASSAPLAGRYEQYF. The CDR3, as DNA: TGTGCCAGCAGTGCCCCCCTAGCGGGTAGGTACGAGCAGTACTTC.